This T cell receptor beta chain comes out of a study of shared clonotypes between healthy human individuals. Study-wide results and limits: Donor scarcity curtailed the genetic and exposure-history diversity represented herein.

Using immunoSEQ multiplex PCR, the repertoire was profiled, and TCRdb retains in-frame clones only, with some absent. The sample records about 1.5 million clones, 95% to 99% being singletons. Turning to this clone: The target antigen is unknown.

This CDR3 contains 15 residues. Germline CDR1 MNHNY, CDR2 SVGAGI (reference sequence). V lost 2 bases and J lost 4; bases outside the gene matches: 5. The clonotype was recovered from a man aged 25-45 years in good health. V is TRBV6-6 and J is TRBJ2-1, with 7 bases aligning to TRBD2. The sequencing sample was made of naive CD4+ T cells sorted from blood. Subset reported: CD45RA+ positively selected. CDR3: CASSYAGVGYNEQFF. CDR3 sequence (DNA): TGTGCCAGCAGTTACGCGGGAGTGGGATACAATGAGCAGTTCTTC.